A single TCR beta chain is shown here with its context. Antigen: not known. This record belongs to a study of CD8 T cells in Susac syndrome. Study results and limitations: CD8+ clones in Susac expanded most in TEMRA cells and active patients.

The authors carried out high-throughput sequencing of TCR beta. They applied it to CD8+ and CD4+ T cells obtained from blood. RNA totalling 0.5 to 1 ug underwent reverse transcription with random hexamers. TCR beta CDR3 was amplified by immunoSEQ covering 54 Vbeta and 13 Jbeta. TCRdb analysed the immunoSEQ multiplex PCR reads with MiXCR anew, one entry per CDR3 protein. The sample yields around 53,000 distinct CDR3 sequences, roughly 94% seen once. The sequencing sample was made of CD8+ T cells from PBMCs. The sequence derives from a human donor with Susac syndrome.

The CDR3 DNA reads as TGCGCCAGCAGCCAAGCAGGACTAGCGGGGGACTACGAGCAGTACTTC. Translation: CASSQAGLAGDYEQYF. This chain connects TRBV4-3 to TRBJ2-7; TRBD2 matches at 13 bases. Germline-derived CDR1 and CDR2 are LGHNA and YSLEER. The CDR3 sequence is 16 residues long. The ends lost 1 base at V and 3 bases at J; junction bases unmatched: 3.